Below, one T cell receptor (beta chain) is given with its context. This clonotype was observed a few times. No cognate antigen has been identified for it. Nothing much larger sits one base from this clone, and base qualities are not available. This sample stems from a study of T-cell reconstitution after alpha-beta-depleted transplantation in children (dated by TCRdb to 2016 to 2017). In the study overall: Using TCR repertoire profiling, the study followed T-cell immune reconstitution in a quantitative way in children after TCRalphabeta/CD19-depleted allogeneic hematopoietic cell transplantation.

The germline V gene encodes CDR1 SGHTA and CDR2 FQGTGA. Reading from cysteine to phenylalanine, the CDR3 counts 14 amino acids. The entry retains the CDR3 DNA only, 42 bases that are in frame from base 1. For this chain, trimming is 6 bases at the V end and 8 bases at the J end, and the number of junction bases without a gene match is 6. Library method: PCR. For sequencing, an Illumina HiSeq 2500 was employed. TCR libraries were prepared with molecular barcoding, using unique molecular identifiers to normalize TCRbeta repertoire quantification. Using fastp at Q25 and MiXCR, TCRdb reprocessed the public reads and kept productive beta chains. Merged by CDR3 protein, the rows form single entries marked with the most common genes and DNA. The sample table contains hundreds of thousands of distinct CDR3 sequences; only one count was recorded for about 10% of them. The top ten clonotypes cover about 4% of the sample.

Here the chain combines TRBV7-3 and TRBJ2-1; TRBD2 fits 11 bases in the junction. Material: PBMCs from the stem cell graft donor, obtained from the stem cell graft. The TCR comes from a human donor who donated a stem cell graft to a child with acute myeloid leukemia. The DNA reads as follows: TGTGCCAGCAGTCTAGCGGGAGGCGGGGATGAGCAGTTCTTC. Its coded protein is CASSLAGGGDEQFF. Joined to the reference TRBV7-3 and TRBJ2-1 proteins, this CDR3 gives the full variable domain: GAGVSQTPSNKVTEKGKYVELRCDPISGHTALYWYRQSLGQGPEFLIYFQGTGAADDSGLPNDRFFAVRPEGSVSTLKIQRTERGDSAVYLCASSLAGGGDEQFFGPGTRLTVL.